Listed here are 20 T cell receptor beta chains from one sample, sequenced in a study of shared clonotypes between healthy human individuals. Naive CD8 populations comprised CD45RO-negative cells positively selected for CCR7, excluding terminally differentiated effector memory CD45RA+ cells. Here immunoSEQ multiplex PCR was the method, and the copy in TCRdb shows in-frame clones only, minus some. The repertoire includes around 2,000,000 clones, about 95% of them detected once, and 1% to 1.5% sits in the top ten. Sequencing was done on a sample of naive CD8+ T cells sorted from blood. These receptors originate from a man between 18 and 29 years old in good health.

With regard to this clone: Other DNA sequences from this sample encode an identical CDR3 as well. The chain links TRBV29-1 to TRBJ2-5; D unclear. The germline gives CDR1 SQVTM, CDR2 ANQGSEA. Trimming left V 6 bases short and J 0 bases short, with 2 bases between. This CDR3 is 10 amino acids long. DNA of the CDR3: TGCAGCGTGTACCAAGAGACCCAGTACTTC. This sequence encodes CSVYQETQYF.

The chain links TRBV10-3 to TRBJ2-3, with TRBD2 matching 7 bases. This CDR3 comprises 17 residues. V shed 0 bases and J 3 bases; nucleotides not matched to a gene: 9. Germline lookup yields CDR1 ENHRY and CDR2 SYGVKD. Here the CDR3 DNA reads TGTGCCATCAGTGAGTCGCCAGGCGGGAGTGGTACAGATACGCAGTATTTT. It specifies CAISESPGGSGTDTQYF.

This chain uses TRBV29-1 with TRBJ2-7, with D perhaps given as TRBD1 or TRBD2 (6 bases each). Germline CDR1 SQVTM, CDR2 ANQGSEA. The CDR3 is made up of 13 amino acids. V shed 2 bases and J shed 3 bases, with 11 bases lying between them. CDR3 nucleotide sequence: TGCAGCGTTGAATCCAGGGGAGGCTACGAGCAGTACTTC. Amino acid sequence: CSVESRGGYEQYF.

V is TRBV7-8 and J is TRBJ2-1; D gene ambiguous. The V and J ends lost 0 bases and 3 bases respectively, with 9 bases between them. Germline CDR1 reads SGHVS; CDR2 reads FQNEAQ. The CDR3 consists of 15 residues. The CDR3, as DNA: TGTGCCAGCAGCTTAGCGCTACAGAACTACAATGAGCAGTTCTTC. Translated: CASSLALQNYNEQFF.

This clone came up once. This chain connects TRBV5-6 to TRBJ2-1; D gene unclear. The CDR3 covers 13 residues. V lost 1 base, J lost 5 bases, and 7 bases lay in between. Germline CDR1 SGHDT, CDR2 YYEEEE. This CDR3 reads CASSLLSNNEQFF. As DNA, the CDR3 is TGTGCCAGCAGCTTGCTTAGCAACAATGAGCAGTTCTTC.

The rearrangement uses TRBV7-9 and TRBJ1-1, with D hard to call. The CDR3 totals 14 residues. V lost 7 bases and J lost 5, with 17 bases in between. Germline V gives CDR1 SEHNR, CDR2 FQNEAQ (reference sequence). The CDR3 DNA follows: TGTGCCAGCACCCCCCAGGAGGCCGGGACTGAAGCTTTCTTT. This encodes CASTPQEAGTEAFF.

Comment on this clone: Other DNA sequences from this sample encode an identical CDR3 as well. The rearrangement links TRBV6-5 to TRBJ2-1, with D unresolved. Germline CDR1 is MNHEY and CDR2 is SVGAGI. This CDR3 has 12 amino acids. V lost 0 bases to trimming and J lost 7 bases, with 4 bases between them. The DNA for the CDR3 is TGTGCCAGCAGTTACTCGGCGAATGAGCAGTTCTTC. Translated: CASSYSANEQFF.

The chain combines TRBV9 with TRBJ2-1; TRBD2 might be the D (5 bases). Germline V gene data show CDR1 as SGDLS and CDR2 as YYNGEE. The CDR3 is 15 amino acids. The V and J ends lost 1 base and 1 base respectively, with 9 bases between them. Here the CDR3 reads CASSVLRDSYNEQFF. The CDR3 nucleotides read TGTGCCAGCAGCGTATTGAGGGATTCCTACAATGAGCAGTTCTTC.

This clone was observed once. The chain carries TRBV27 and TRBJ2-3, with TRBD2 matching 7 bases. The CDR3 has 14 residues. V trimming: 2 bases; J trimming: 7 bases; junction bases outside the gene matches: 6. Germline CDR1 MNHEY, CDR2 SMNVEV (reference sequence). CDR3 nucleotides: TGTGCCAGCAGTTTAGTGGGGGGGGATAATACGCAGTATTTT. Its translation is CASSLVGGDNTQYF.

V usage is TRBV5-6 and J usage is TRBJ2-5; 7 positions agree with TRBD2. The CDR3 runs to 13 residues. In germline, CDR1 is SGHDT, CDR2 YYEEEE. V lost 1 base and J lost 5; bases outside the gene matches: 2. CDR3 sequence (DNA): TGTGCCAGCAGCTTGCTGGGAGGGGAGACCCAGTACTTC. Protein product: CASSLLGGETQYF.

The DNA for the CDR3 is TGTGCAAGTCGCCACCAGAGGGTAGTTCGTTCCGAGCAGTACTTC. It encodes CASRHQRVVRSEQYF. The gene calls are TRBV12-2 and TRBJ2-7; the table's D gene call, TRBD2, was not cross checked with the DNA. TRBV12-2 is listed as a pseudogene. This CDR3 is built from 15 residues.

The V gene is TRBV27, the J gene TRBJ2-7; 14 positions match TRBD2. Trimming cost V 5 bases and J 5 bases; bases outside gene matches: 8. Looked up from germline, CDR1 is MNHEY and CDR2 is SMNVEV (reference sequence). This CDR3 spans 16 amino acids. The CDR3, as DNA: TGTGCCAGCAGTCCCCTGACTAGCGGGGGGGCCCACGAGCAGTACTTC. Translated: CASSPLTSGGAHEQYF.

The rearrangement links TRBV29-1 to TRBJ2-5, with 10 bases lining up with TRBD1. With V trimmed by 1 base and J by 6 bases, 14 bases remained unmatched. The CDR3 extends over 17 amino acids. Germline V CDR1 and CDR2: SQVTM, ANQGSEA. CDR3 DNA: TGCAGCGTTGAAGTTCCGGGGGACAGGGGCGGGCAAAAGACCCAGTACTTC. Translation: CSVEVPGDRGGQKTQYF.

The genes are TRBV9 and TRBJ2-3, with unresolved D. Germline V gene sequence: CDR1 SGDLS, CDR2 YYNGEE. The CDR3 has 12 amino acids. Trimming pared 0 bases from V and 3 bases from J, leaving 2 bases between. The CDR3 DNA is TGTGCCAGCAGCGTAGAAACAGATACGCAGTATTTT. Translating gives CASSVETDTQYF.

The V call is TRBV9, the J call TRBJ2-7; possibly TRBD1 for D (5 bases). Germline values: CDR1 SGDLS, CDR2 YYNGEE. V was pared by 2 bases and J by 3 bases, with 9 bases between. There are 13 residues in the CDR3. For the CDR3, the DNA is TGTGCCAGCAGCGTGACAGTCGACTACGAGCAGTACTTC. This codes for CASSVTVDYEQYF.

This chain connects TRBV5-6 to TRBJ2-7; D is uncertain. V shed 4 bases and J shed 6 bases, with 14 bases lying between them. The V gene's germline CDR1 is SGHDT and CDR2 YYEEEE. The CDR3 length is 13 residues. This CDR3 is CASSHPDRPEQYF. The CDR3 nucleotides read TGTGCCAGCAGCCACCCGGACCGGCCCGAGCAGTACTTC.

V is TRBV29-1 and J is TRBJ2-7, with 8 bases aligning to TRBD1. The germline gives CDR1 SQVTM, CDR2 ANQGSEA. J lost 2 bases, V lost 1 base, and 7 bases had no gene match. This CDR3 contains 15 residues. CDR3 protein: CSVEVPGTGPYEQYF. The DNA for the CDR3 is TGCAGCGTTGAAGTACCCGGGACAGGACCCTACGAGCAGTACTTC.

The rearrangement links TRBV27 to TRBJ2-7; TRBD2 agrees at 10 bases. Trimming took 7 bases from V and 4 from J; bases not matched to a gene: 13. There are 16 residues in the CDR3. CDR1 is MNHEY and CDR2 is SMNVEV in the germline V gene (reference sequence). CDR3 amino acids: CASTPYPGLAPYEQYF. Here the CDR3 DNA reads TGTGCCAGCACCCCTTACCCGGGACTAGCGCCGTACGAGCAGTACTTC.

The gene calls are TRBV7-9 and TRBJ2-7, with D possibly matching TRBD2 (6 bases). From germline, CDR1 is SEHNR and CDR2 FQNEAQ (reference sequence). This CDR3 is built from 11 residues. Trimming shortened V by 7 bases and J by 6 bases, and 10 bases separated the two germline ends. This chain's CDR3 is CASMEGLEQYF. CDR3 in DNA: TGTGCCAGCATGGAGGGACTCGAGCAGTACTTC.

The chain is built from TRBV2 and TRBJ2-7, with 7 bases matching TRBD2. V lost 9 bases to trimming and J lost 0 bases; unmatched junction nucleotides: 2. The CDR3 loop spans 12 amino acids. Germline V gene sequence: CDR1 SNHLY, CDR2 FYNNEI. Here the CDR3 reads CASGRDSYEQYF. As DNA, the CDR3 is TGTGCCAGTGGGAGGGACTCCTACGAGCAGTACTTC.